The clone carrying this T cell receptor (beta chain) was seen a handful of times. This sample is drawn from a study of blood T cell repertoires in COVID-19. As for the study in general: Samples taken during acute and convalescent COVID-19 were collected in the United States, Italy and Spain.

Recovered status applied to Cohort 3 donors who had two consecutive negative PCRs. It also applied to those with clearance or with symptom resolution. The data were produced by immunoSEQ multiplex PCR, yet TCRdb's version contains in-frame clones alone and is incomplete. Of about 380,000 clones listed, 85% to 90% are singletons. The CDR3 runs 18 residues. Germline CDR1 and CDR2: MNHNS and SASEGT. Losses at the gene ends were 6 bases for V and 0 bases for J; bases not matched to a gene: 16. The TCR sequence derives from a woman in her late teens or twenties who had recovered from COVID-19. The sequencing sample was made of PBMCs or T cells enriched from blood (not recorded which). The chain uses TRBV6-1 and TRBJ1-2; 7 nucleotides agree with TRBD1. CDR3: CASSERPTGLPTNYGYTF. In DNA form, the CDR3 reads TGTGCCAGCAGCGAACGACCGACAGGGCTGCCTACTAACTATGGCTACACCTTC.